This paragraph covers one T cell receptor beta chain sequence. CDR3 size: 13 residues. V lost 9 bases, J lost 5 bases, and 8 bases stayed unmatched. The germline V gene has CDR1 MNHEY and CDR2 SMNVEV (reference sequence). Clones were read by immunoSEQ multiplex PCR, and TCRdb kept only the in-frame ones, dropping some. The data contain some 70,000 clones, approximately 86% of them singletons. This sample stems from a study of cytomegalovirus exposure and HLA in healthy donors. The sequenced material came from PBMCs. This sequence joins TRBV27 and TRBJ2-5; 8 bases are a match to TRBD2. The origin of this receptor is a man younger than 40 in good health and CMV-seronegative. The CDR3 is CASREGPWETQYF. The CDR3 DNA reads as TGTGCCAGTCGGGAGGGTCCCTGGGAGACCCAGTACTTC.